These 18 T cell receptor beta chains originate from one sample sequenced in a study of OX40 agonist ivuxolimab in advanced cancers. Libraries were prepared by immunoSEQ multiplex PCR; TCRdb keeps only in-frame clonotypes and omits some of them. Among roughly 86,000 clones, roughly 85% were seen once, and the ten largest hold 1.9%. Specimen: CD4+ or CD8+ T cells sorted from blood, collected in a trial of the OX40 agonist ivuxolimab. The receptors stem from an adult with an advanced solid tumor such as melanoma, head and neck, liver or kidney cancer.

The chain combines TRBV5-8 with TRBJ2-3; D not resolved. The ends were cut back, 3 bases at V and 1 base at J, with 6 bases in the middle. Germline CDR1 is SGHTS and CDR2 is YDEGEE. The CDR3 consists of 13 residues. The CDR3 sequence: CASSSTGTDTQYF. The CDR3 coding sequence is TGTGCCAGCAGCTCCACCGGCACAGATACGCAGTATTTT.

The chain carries TRBV7-2 and TRBJ2-3, with 9 nucleotides matching TRBD2. Germline V lookup: CDR1 SGHTA, CDR2 FQGNSA. There are 16 residues in the CDR3. J gave up 1 base and V 2 bases, and 4 bases lay outside the gene matches. The CDR3 loop reads CASSLISGGRTDTQYF. In nucleotides, the CDR3 is TGTGCCAGCAGCTTAATAAGCGGGGGGCGCACAGATACGCAGTATTTT.

This clone appeared a single time. The gene calls are TRBV6-1 and TRBJ2-1; TRBD2 aligns across 12 bases. J was trimmed by 5 bases and V by 8 bases; bases with no gene match: 4. Germline V gene lookup returns CDR1 MNHNS and CDR2 SASEGT. This CDR3 has 14 residues. CDR3 bases: TGTGCCAGCGGACTAGCGGGGTCCCACAATGAGCAGTTCTTC. Translated: CASGLAGSHNEQFF.

The V call is TRBV28, the J call TRBJ1-3; TRBD1 is a possible D gene (6 bases). This CDR3 has 18 residues. The V end lost 7 bases, the J end lost 0 bases, and 22 bases lay between the germline ends. Per germline, CDR1 MDHEN and CDR2 SYDVKM. The CDR3 loop reads CASIQGRGAGRSGNTIYF. The CDR3 nucleotides are TGTGCCAGCATTCAAGGCAGGGGTGCCGGACGCTCTGGAAACACCATATATTTT.

This chain links TRBV6-5 with TRBJ1-1; possible D gene TRBD1, 6 bases. V lost 3 bases, J lost 0 bases, and 11 bases lay in between. CDR3 length: 15 residues. In germline, CDR1 is MNHEY, CDR2 SVGAGI. Here the CDR3 DNA reads TGTGCCAGCAGTTATATGGGGGCGATGAACACTGAAGCTTTCTTT. Amino acids: CASSYMGAMNTEAFF.

The J gene is TRBJ2-2, the V gene TRBV5-8, with 8 bases fitting TRBD2. Germline V gene lookup returns CDR1 SGHTS and CDR2 YDEGEE. The length of the CDR3 is 15 residues. J gave up 7 bases and V 4 bases, and 9 bases lay outside the gene matches. CDR3 in DNA: TGTGCCAGCAGCCGGGGACTAGGGGCCGGCGGGGAGCTGTTTTTT. Translating gives CASSRGLGAGGELFF.

The chain joins TRBV19 to TRBJ2-2; maybe TRBD1 (5 bases). The germline V gene encodes CDR1 LNHDA and CDR2 SQIVND (reference sequence). This CDR3 contains 15 residues. V lost 5 bases, J lost 3 bases, and 13 bases lay in between. The CDR3: CASSRPLGDTGELFF. For the CDR3, the DNA is TGTGCCAGTAGTCGCCCTCTAGGGGACACCGGGGAGCTGTTTTTT.

This clone occurred a few times. The rearrangement links TRBV5-1 to TRBJ1-4; D is perhaps TRBD1 (6 bases). The CDR3 has 14 amino acids. Trimming pared 3 bases from V and 5 bases from J, leaving 11 bases between. Germline loops: CDR1 SGHRS, CDR2 YFSETQ. The CDR3 reads CASSSGHRNEKLFF. The CDR3 DNA follows: TGCGCCAGCAGCTCGGGACATAGGAATGAAAAACTGTTTTTT.

This chain connects TRBV6-1 to TRBJ2-7, with TRBD1 matching 7 bases. The CDR3 extends over 14 amino acids. Trimming cost V 7 bases and J 1 base; bases outside gene matches: 7. In germline, CDR1 is MNHNS, CDR2 SASEGT. Here the CDR3 reads CASMTGTTSYEQYF. The CDR3 nucleotides read TGTGCCAGCATGACAGGGACGACTTCCTACGAGCAGTACTTC.

Details on this clone: Additional DNA sequences in this sample encode the identical CDR3. The chain joins TRBV5-1 to TRBJ2-3; D uncertain. Trimming removed 4 bases at V and 0 bases at J, with 6 bases between. Germline-derived CDR1 and CDR2 are SGHRS and YFSETQ. This CDR3 contains 13 residues. The CDR3 region has the DNA TGCGCCAGCAGCGAGGCAAGCACAGATACGCAGTATTTT. Its protein product is CASSEASTDTQYF.

In this sample, this clone turned up once. The gene calls are TRBV19 and TRBJ2-7, with 11 bases that match TRBD1. Germline V gene sequence: CDR1 LNHDA, CDR2 SQIVND (reference sequence). There are 17 residues in the CDR3. Unmatched junction bases numbered 9, after V lost 5 bases and J lost 0 bases. The CDR3 DNA follows: TGTGCCAGTAGTTCGCGGACAGGGGGCTTGAGCTCCTACGAGCAGTACTTC. Translation gives CASSSRTGGLSSYEQYF.

V is TRBV21-1 and J is TRBJ2-5. TRBV21-1 has pseudogene status. The length of the CDR3 is 13 residues. The chain's CDR3 is CASSKGGEETQYF. In nucleotides, the CDR3 is TGTGCCAGCAGCAAAGGAGGGGAGGAGACCCAGTACTTC.

The chain links TRBV7-8 to TRBJ2-5; no reliable D call. Germline CDR1 reads SGHVS; CDR2 reads FQNEAQ. Between the trimmed V and J ends, which lost 0 bases and 10 bases, there was a span of 6 bases. CDR3 length: 11 residues. The CDR3 DNA sequence: TGTGCCAGCAGCTTAGCCCTCTTCCAGTACTTC. This codes for CASSLALFQYF.

The chain employs TRBV19 and TRBJ1-5; no definite D call. The CDR3 runs to 13 residues. V lost 6 bases to trimming and J lost 0 bases, with 6 bases between them. The V gene's germline CDR1 is LNHDA and CDR2 SQIVND (reference sequence). CDR3 in amino acids: CASRLYSNQPQHF. The CDR3 nucleotides are TGTGCCAGTAGACTATATAGCAATCAGCCCCAGCATTTT.

Only one count was recorded for this clone. The chain is built from TRBV6-1 and TRBJ2-6; the match to TRBD1 covers 7 bases. The J segment lost 2 bases and the V segment lost 7 bases, leaving 5 bases of the junction unmatched. The germline CDR1 and CDR2 sequences are MNHNS and SASEGT. CDR3 length equals 15 residues. The DNA of the CDR3 is TGTGCCAGCATTAAAGGGGGCGCTGGGGCCAACGTCCTGACTTTC. It specifies CASIKGGAGANVLTF.

This clone was detected only once. The chain uses TRBV6-6 and TRBJ2-7, with 7 bases fitting TRBD2. After removal of 4 bases from V and 5 bases from J, the junction contained 11 bases not matched to a gene. The germline V gene has CDR1 MNHNY and CDR2 SVGAGI (reference sequence). The CDR3 spans 15 residues. CDR3 sequence reads: CASSLGLPVGNEQYF. The DNA for the CDR3 is TGTGCCAGCAGTTTGGGACTACCCGTCGGAAACGAGCAGTACTTC.

The table lists this clone with a few counts. The chain has TRBV29-1 and TRBJ2-4; perhaps TRBD2 as D (5 bases). The V and J ends lost 3 bases and 6 bases respectively, with 12 bases between them. The germline V gene has CDR1 SQVTM and CDR2 ANQGSEA. This CDR3 contains 13 residues. CDR3: CSVEAPGGNIQYF. The CDR3 DNA reads TGCAGCGTTGAGGCGCCCGGAGGAAACATTCAGTACTTC.

The chain recombines TRBV5-1 with TRBJ2-1, with TRBD2 matching 14 bases. Trimming removed 5 bases from V and 8 bases from J; junction bases left unmatched: 6. Germline CDR1 reads SGHRS; CDR2 reads YFSETQ. The CDR3 consists of 15 residues. This CDR3 reads CASSSGTSGSYEQFF. The CDR3 DNA is TGCGCCAGCAGTTCCGGGACTAGCGGGAGCTATGAGCAGTTCTTC.